This T cell receptor (beta chain) was identified during a study of blood T cell repertoires in COVID-19. Study summary: Samples taken during acute and convalescent COVID-19 were collected in the United States, Italy and Spain. Nucleic acid was either cDNA or gDNA, and it came from T cells, B-cell-depleted T cells, or PBMCs.

In the original processing: Amplification with reference gene primers provided the estimates of nucleated cell counts. The table came from immunoSEQ multiplex PCR; TCRdb's copy has only in-frame clones and leaves some out. The DNA gave D and trimming, while V, J and clone size come from that table. The profile shows about 260,000 clones, 80% to 85% of them singletons. Germline assignment: CDR1 SGHTA and CDR2 FQGNSA. V gave up 2 bases and J gave up 4 bases; unmatched junction bases: 7. CDR3 size: 16 residues. The specimen sequenced was peripheral blood. The chain couples TRBV7-2 to TRBJ1-3, with 8 bases fitting TRBD1. The receptor was derived from a man between 60 and 75 years old with acute or convalescent COVID-19. CDR3 residues: CASSLNGQGAGNTIYF. The CDR3 DNA is TGTGCCAGCAGCTTAAACGGACAGGGAGCAGGAAACACCATATATTTT.